This TCR beta chain was recovered during a study of blood T cells in healthy people across ages. On the study more broadly: Capture via template switching afforded approximately one barcoded beta molecule per two T cells.

Then a second PCR, running roughly 6 to 12 cycles, was carried out with a sample-barcoded 5' primer and a J-beta primer mix. Sequencing of every sample gave 2.5 million or more CDR3-containing paired-end reads. MiXCR, applied by TCRdb to the 5' RACE reads, yields one record per CDR3 protein. Counted here are 1.5 million to 2 million distinct CDR3 sequences, about 39% occurring once; the ten biggest clones make up under 25%. Donation came from healthy Caucasian individuals in Russia who were aged 6 to 90. The sequence derives from a human donor in good health. Sequencing was performed on blood.

CDR3 DNA sequence: TGTGCCACCAGTGGTATAGCGGGGGGGCTCTCCTACAATGAGCAGTTCTTC. This sequence encodes CATSGIAGGLSYNEQFF. The chain joins TRBV24-1 to TRBJ2-1, with 11 bases matching TRBD2. The CDR3 runs 17 residues. Germline lookup yields CDR1 KGHDR and CDR2 SFDVKD. Trimming removed 5 bases from V and 0 bases from J; junction bases left unmatched: 5.